This is a list of T cell receptor beta chains from one sample in a study of T-cell reconstitution after alpha-beta-depleted transplantation in children. One entry per CDR3 protein results from TCRdb running MiXCR on the PCR reads. The table has about 610,000 distinct CDR3 sequences, 8% to 11% seen once; the top ten hold about 4.2%. The sample was PBMCs from the stem cell graft donor, taken from the stem cell graft. The origin of the receptors is a human donor who donated a stem cell graft to a child with acute myeloid leukemia. Both conserved end residues are part of each CDR3. D genes are given only for firm matches. Expanded clones are given a class, and other clones once, few, many or no size at all.

many	TRBD2	TRBV7-9	TRBJ2-2	TGTGCCAGCAGCTGGGGACTAGCCGACACCGGGGAGCTGTTTTTT	CASSWGLADTGELFF
many	NA	TRBV28	TRBJ2-2	TGTGCCAGCAGTTTGTTTCAAGGGAGTGCCGGGGAGCTGTTTTTT	CASSLFQGSAGELFF
NA	NA	TRBV5-1	TRBJ1-1	TGCGCCAGCGTTCCGGGACCTCCGAACACTGAAGCTTTCTTT	CASVPGPPNTEAFF
few	NA	TRBV6-5	TRBJ1-1	TGTGCCAGCAGTTTCCGGGCGAACACTGAAGCTTTCTTT	CASSFRANTEAFF
many	NA	TRBV5-5	TRBJ2-1	TGTGCCAGCAGCCTCCTTAGCAGATACAATGAGCAGTTCTTC	CASSLLSRYNEQFF
NA	NA	TRBV11-2	TRBJ2-3	TGTGCCAGCAGCTTCCCCAGGGATATGGCGCGACCAGCAGATACGCAGTATTTT	CASSFPRDMARPADTQYF
few	NA	TRBV6-1	TRBJ2-1	TGTGCCACCAGAAGAACCGGGGGCGCCTACAATGAGCAGTTCTTC	CATRRTGGAYNEQFF
NA	NA	TRBV20-1	TRBJ1-1	TGCAGTGCTAGCACAGCCAGGGCTGAAGCTTTCTTT	CSASTARAEAFF
NA	NA	TRBV5-1	TRBJ1-2	TGCGCCAGCAGCTTTGACGGGAATGGCTACACCTTC	CASSFDGNGYTF
many	NA	TRBV5-1	TRBJ2-7	TGCGCCAGCAGCCTGGACGGGACGGGTGAGCAGTACTTC	CASSLDGTGEQYF